In this sample, the clone carrying this T cell receptor beta chain turned up many times. Original handling: Estimated nucleated cell counts came from reference gene primer amplification. Method: immunoSEQ multiplex PCR; TCRdb's copy keeps in-frame clones and lacks some. For V, J and clone size, that table is used; D and trimming come from the DNA. The sample consists of more than 80,000 clones, about 80% of them appearing once. Germline CDR1 and CDR2: GTSNPN and SVGIG (reference sequence). V lost 4 bases to trimming and J lost 1 base, with 7 bases between them. The CDR3 spans 12 residues. This sample was included in a study of blood T cell repertoires in COVID-19. Turning to the study itself: Spain, Italy and the United States supplied samples that represented acute and convalescent COVID-19. In each case, the material was cDNA or gDNA derived from T cells, B-cell-depleted T cells, or PBMCs.

Sample: peripheral blood. The chain couples TRBV30 to TRBJ1-1; D is uncertain. This clonotype was obtained from a woman in her 70s with acute or convalescent COVID-19. The CDR3 bases are TGTGCCTGGACTCCCGGGAACACTGAAGCTTTCTTT. Residues: CAWTPGNTEAFF.